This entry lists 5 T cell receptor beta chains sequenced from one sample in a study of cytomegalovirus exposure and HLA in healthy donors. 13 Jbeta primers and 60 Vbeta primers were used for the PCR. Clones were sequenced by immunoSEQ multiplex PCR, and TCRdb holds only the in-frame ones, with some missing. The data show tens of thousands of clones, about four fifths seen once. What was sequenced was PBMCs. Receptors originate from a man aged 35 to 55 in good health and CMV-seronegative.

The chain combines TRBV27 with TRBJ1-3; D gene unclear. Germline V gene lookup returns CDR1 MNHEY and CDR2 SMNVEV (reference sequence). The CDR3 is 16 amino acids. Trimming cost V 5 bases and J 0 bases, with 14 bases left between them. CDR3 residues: CASSLNPLSSGNTIYF. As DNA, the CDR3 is TGTGCCAGCAGTCTGAACCCCCTGAGCTCTGGAAACACCATATATTTT.

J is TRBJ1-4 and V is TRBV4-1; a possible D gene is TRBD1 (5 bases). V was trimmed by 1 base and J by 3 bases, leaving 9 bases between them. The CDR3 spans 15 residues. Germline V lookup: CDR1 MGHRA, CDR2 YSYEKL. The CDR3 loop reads CASSQGWGANEKLFF. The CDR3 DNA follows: TGCGCCAGCAGCCAAGGATGGGGGGCTAATGAAAAACTGTTTTTT.

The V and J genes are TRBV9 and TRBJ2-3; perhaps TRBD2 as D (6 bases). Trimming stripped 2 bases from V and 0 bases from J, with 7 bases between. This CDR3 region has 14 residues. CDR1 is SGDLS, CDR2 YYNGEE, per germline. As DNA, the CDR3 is TGTGCCAGCAGCGTCGGGAGTAGCACAGATACGCAGTATTTT. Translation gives CASSVGSSTDTQYF.

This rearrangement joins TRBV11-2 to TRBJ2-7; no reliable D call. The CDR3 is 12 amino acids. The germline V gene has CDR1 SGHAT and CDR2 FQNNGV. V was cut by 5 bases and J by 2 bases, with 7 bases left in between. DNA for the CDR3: TGTGCCAGCAGCCAGAACACCTACGAGCAGTACTTC. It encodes CASSQNTYEQYF.

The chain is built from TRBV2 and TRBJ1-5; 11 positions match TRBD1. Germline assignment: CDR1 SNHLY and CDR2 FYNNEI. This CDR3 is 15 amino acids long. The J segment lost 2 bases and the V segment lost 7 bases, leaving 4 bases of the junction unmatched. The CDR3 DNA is TGTGCCAGCACCGGGACAGGGGGAGGCAATCAGCCCCAGCATTTT. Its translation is CASTGTGGGNQPQHF.